What follows describes a single T cell receptor (beta chain). Its target is not known. The data originate from a study of cytomegalovirus exposure and HLA in healthy donors. Looked up from germline, CDR1 is SEHNR and CDR2 is FQNEAQ (reference sequence). V lost 5 bases and J lost 3, with 16 bases in between. The CDR3 has 15 residues. PCR amplification relied on 60 Vbeta primers (plus 13 Jbeta primers). This table comes from immunoSEQ multiplex PCR, and its TCRdb copy is limited to in-frame clones, with some not included. Of roughly 150,000 clones detected, around 85% appear once; the ten largest clones hold less than 1.5%. Whole-study findings and limits: An analysis that came later showed most CMV-associated TCR beta chains appearing HLA-restricted. It was only CMV serostatus that was available as immune exposure information.

The genes are TRBV7-9 and TRBJ1-1, with a tentative D call TRBD1 (6 bases). The sample was PBMCs. This sequence originates from a female donor in good health and CMV-seronegative. This chain's CDR3 is CASSHPRDTDTEAFF. DNA for the CDR3: TGTGCCAGCAGCCATCCCAGGGACACTGACACTGAAGCTTTCTTT.